This T cell receptor (beta chain) was identified during a study of shared clonotypes between healthy human individuals. Study-level points and caveats: Limited genetic and exposure-history diversity came from having few donors.

The V gene end was trimmed by 4 bases and the J gene end by 5 bases; junction bases not matched to a gene: 10. Germline assignment: CDR1 MDHEN and CDR2 SYDVKM. CDR3 length equals 15 residues. This clone was counted a single time. The antigen is undetermined. Here immunoSEQ multiplex PCR was the method, and the copy in TCRdb shows in-frame clones only, minus some. The data show around 2.5 million clones, 93% seen once. The sample comprised naive CD4+ T cells from PBMCs. Subset here: CD45RA+ positively selected. This sequence originates from a man between 18 and 29 years old in good health. Some clones in this sample may be carry-over from other donors' samples. The chain employs TRBV28 and TRBJ2-5, with 7 nucleotides matching TRBD1. The CDR3 DNA is TGTGCCAGCAGTTCCGACAGGGCGCGCTGGGAGACCCAGTACTTC. Translation: CASSSDRARWETQYF.